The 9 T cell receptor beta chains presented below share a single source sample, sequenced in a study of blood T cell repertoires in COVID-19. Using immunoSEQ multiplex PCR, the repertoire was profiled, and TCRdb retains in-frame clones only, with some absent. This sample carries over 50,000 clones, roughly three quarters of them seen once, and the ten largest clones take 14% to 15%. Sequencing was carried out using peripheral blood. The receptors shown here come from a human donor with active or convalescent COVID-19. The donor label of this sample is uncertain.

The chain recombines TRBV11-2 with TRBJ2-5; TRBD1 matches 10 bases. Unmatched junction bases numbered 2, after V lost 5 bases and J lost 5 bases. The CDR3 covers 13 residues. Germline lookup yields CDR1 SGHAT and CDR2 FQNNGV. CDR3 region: CASSRGQGETQYF. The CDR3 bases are TGTGCCAGCAGCCGGGGACAGGGGGAGACCCAGTACTTC.

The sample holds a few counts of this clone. The CDR3 is CASSPLRDRVGNQPQHF. The CDR3 DNA follows: TGTGCCAGCTCACCACTGAGAGACAGGGTGGGCAATCAGCCCCAGCATTTT. The genes are TRBV18 and TRBJ1-5; 7 bases fit TRBD1. The junction had 8 bases not matched to a gene; V was cut back by 1 base and J by 2 bases. The CDR3 runs 17 residues. CDR1 and CDR2 (germline): KGHSH, LQKENI.

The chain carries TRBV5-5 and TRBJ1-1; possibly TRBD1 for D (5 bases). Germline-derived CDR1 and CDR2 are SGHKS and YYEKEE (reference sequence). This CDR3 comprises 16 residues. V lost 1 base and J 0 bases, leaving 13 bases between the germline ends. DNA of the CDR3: TGTGCCAGCAGCTTGCTATATGGGGGGATGAACACTGAAGCTTTCTTT. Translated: CASSLLYGGMNTEAFF. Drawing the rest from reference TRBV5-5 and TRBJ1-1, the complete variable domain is DAGVTQSPTHLIKTRGQQVTLRCSPISGHKSVSWYQQVLGQGPQFIFQYYEKEERGRGNFPDRFSARQFPNYSSELNVNALLLGDSALYLCASSLLYGGMNTEAFFGQGTRLTVV.

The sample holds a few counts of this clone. CDR3 amino acids: CASSVSGSSGEQFF. The CDR3 DNA sequence: TGTGCCAGCAGCGTATCCGGGAGTAGTGGTGAGCAGTTCTTC. The J gene is TRBJ2-1, the V gene TRBV9; the D gene is possibly TRBD2 (6 bases). CDR3 length equals 14 residues. CDR1 is SGDLS, CDR2 YYNGEE, per germline. Trimming pared 1 base from V and 9 bases from J, leaving 14 bases between.

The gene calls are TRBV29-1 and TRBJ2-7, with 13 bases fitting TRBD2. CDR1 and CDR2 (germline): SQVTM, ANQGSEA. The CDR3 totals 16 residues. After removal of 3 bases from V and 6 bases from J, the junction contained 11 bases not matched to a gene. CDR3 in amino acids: CSVDGRSGTSGIEQYF. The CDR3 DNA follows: TGCAGCGTTGATGGACGGTCCGGGACTAGCGGGATCGAGCAGTACTTC.

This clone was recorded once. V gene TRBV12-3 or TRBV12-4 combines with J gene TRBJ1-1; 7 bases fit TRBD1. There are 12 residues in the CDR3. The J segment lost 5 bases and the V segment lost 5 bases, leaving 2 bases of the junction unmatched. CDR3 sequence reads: CASSVQGTEAFF. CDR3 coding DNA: TGTGCCAGCAGTGTACAGGGGACTGAAGCTTTCTTT.

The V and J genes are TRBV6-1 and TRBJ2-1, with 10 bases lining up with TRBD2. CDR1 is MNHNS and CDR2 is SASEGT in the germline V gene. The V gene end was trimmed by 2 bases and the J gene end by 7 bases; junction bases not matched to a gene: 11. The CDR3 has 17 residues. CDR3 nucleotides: TGTGCCAGCAGTGAATTTGTCCCTAGCGGGGGACTAAATGAGCAGTTCTTC. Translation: CASSEFVPSGGLNEQFF.

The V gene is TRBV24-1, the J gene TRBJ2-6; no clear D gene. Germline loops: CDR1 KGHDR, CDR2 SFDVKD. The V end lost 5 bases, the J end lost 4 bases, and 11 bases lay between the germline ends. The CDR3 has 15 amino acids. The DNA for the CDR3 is TGTGCCACCAGTGGAGGATACACGGGGGCCAACGTCCTGACTTTC. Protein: CATSGGYTGANVLTF.

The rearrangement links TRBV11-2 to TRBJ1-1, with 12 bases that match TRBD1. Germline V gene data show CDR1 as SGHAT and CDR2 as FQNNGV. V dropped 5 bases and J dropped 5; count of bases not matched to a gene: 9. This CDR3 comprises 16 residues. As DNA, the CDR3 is TGTGCCAGCAGCGCCCGGGACAGGGGGCATTGGACTGAAGCTTTCTTT. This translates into CASSARDRGHWTEAFF.